Each of the 17 T cell receptor beta chains below was sequenced from the same sample in a study of control samples from healthy donors and cancer patients. Assay used: immunoSEQ multiplex PCR; TCRdb lists only in-frame clones, some missing. This table holds 100,000 to 150,000 clones, over 75% found once. Sequencing input: blood. The receptors originated from a young man in good health.

The table lists this clone with a count of one. This rearrangement joins TRBV10-3 to TRBJ1-6; unclear D gene. The CDR3 extends over 12 amino acids. Trimming pared 8 bases from V and 8 bases from J, leaving 10 bases between. Germline V gene lookup returns CDR1 ENHRY and CDR2 SYGVKD. The CDR3 region has the DNA TGTGCCATCTGGGGTGGGGATTCACCCCTCCACTTT. It yields the protein CAIWGGDSPLHF.

This clone was seen a single time. The chain has TRBV12-3 or TRBV12-4 and TRBJ1-2; D gene ambiguous. The V end lost 4 bases, the J end lost 5 bases, and 11 bases lay between the germline ends. The CDR3 loop spans 13 amino acids. The CDR3 nucleotides read TGTGCCAGCAGTTCTCATAACGCGTATGGCTACACCTTC. It is translated as CASSSHNAYGYTF.

The chain carries TRBV30 and TRBJ2-5; tentatively, D is TRBD1 or TRBD2 (6 bases each). This CDR3 has 13 residues. Germline V gene sequence: CDR1 GTSNPN, CDR2 SVGIG (reference sequence). Trimming took 2 bases from V and 5 from J, leaving 12 bases between them. CDR3 in DNA: TGTGCCTGGAGTCGGGGGCTTGAGGAGACCCAGTACTTC. The encoded protein is CAWSRGLEETQYF.

This chain connects TRBV19 to TRBJ2-6; D tentatively reads TRBD1 or TRBD2 (5 bases each). The V and J ends lost 5 bases and 1 base respectively, with 21 bases between them. CDR3 length: 19 residues. Germline V gene data show CDR1 as LNHDA and CDR2 as SQIVND (reference sequence). Here the CDR3 reads CASSATAGTHLSGANVLTF. DNA of the CDR3: TGTGCCAGTAGTGCGACGGCAGGGACCCATCTTTCTGGGGCCAACGTCCTGACTTTC.

Points on this clone: This sample includes further DNA sequences coding for the same CDR3. The V gene is TRBV9, the J gene TRBJ2-5, with D possibly TRBD1 on 6 matching bases. CDR1 is SGDLS and CDR2 is YYNGEE in the germline V gene. V was pared by 0 bases and J by 1 base, with 7 bases between. The length of the CDR3 is 14 residues. CDR3 nucleotide sequence: TGTGCCAGCAGCGTAGAAGGGGGCCAAGAGACCCAGTACTTC. Its translation is CASSVEGGQETQYF.

The chain uses TRBV18 and TRBJ2-7, with D possibly being TRBD1 or TRBD2 (5 bases each). The CDR3 sequence is 17 residues long. The germline gives CDR1 KGHSH, CDR2 LQKENI. V lost 0 bases and J lost 9, with 24 bases in between. The CDR3 DNA reads as TGTGCCAGCTCACCACCCGGCCTCCAGGGAATGAGGGGTGGGCAGTACTTC. It is translated as CASSPPGLQGMRGGQYF.

V gene TRBV10-3 combines with J gene TRBJ1-4; no definite D call. The germline CDR1 and CDR2 sequences are ENHRY and SYGVKD. The CDR3 has 15 amino acids. V was pared by 4 bases and J by 8 bases, with 17 bases between. The CDR3 loop reads CAISASTPRGEKLFF. The CDR3 DNA follows: TGTGCCATCAGTGCATCGACACCCAGAGGAGAAAAACTGTTTTTT.

The gene calls are TRBV9 and TRBJ2-1; D is unresolved. Trimming shortened V by 4 bases and J by 5 bases, and 13 bases separated the two germline ends. Germline CDR1 is SGDLS and CDR2 is YYNGEE. The CDR3 extends over 14 amino acids. Written as DNA, the CDR3 is TGTGCCAGCAGCCCCGGAACTCTCAACAATGAGCAGTTCTTC. It translates to CASSPGTLNNEQFF.

The chain carries TRBV7-9 and TRBJ1-6; D not resolved. V lost 4 bases to trimming and J lost 1 base, with 8 bases between them. There are 15 residues in the CDR3. Looked up from germline, CDR1 is SEHNR and CDR2 is FQNEAQ (reference sequence). The CDR3 is CASSSKGSYNSPLHF. For the CDR3, the DNA is TGTGCCAGCAGCTCCAAGGGTTCCTATAATTCACCCCTCCACTTT.

The chain is built from TRBV18 and TRBJ1-2, with D maybe TRBD1 (5 bases). Trimming left V 6 bases short and J 4 bases short, with 18 bases between. The CDR3 contains 15 residues. Germline V gives CDR1 KGHSH, CDR2 LQKENI. CDR3 DNA sequence: TGTGCCAGCTCTCTACAGGTCTCCAGCGGCTATGGCTACACCTTC. Protein: CASSLQVSSGYGYTF.

CDR3 nucleotides: TGTGCCAGCAGCTTAGATATGACAGTAACTTACGAGCAGTACTTC. The encoded protein is CASSLDMTVTYEQYF. The chain links TRBV11-2 to TRBJ2-7; D possibly corresponds to TRBD1 (5 bases). Germline V gene lookup returns CDR1 SGHAT and CDR2 FQNNGV. CDR3 length equals 15 residues. Trimming cost V 0 bases and J 4 bases, with 13 bases left between them. The whole variable domain, filled in from reference TRBV11-2 and TRBJ2-7, reads EAGVAQSPRYKIIEKRQSVAFWCNPISGHATLYWYQQILGQGPKLLIQFQNNGVVDDSQLPKDRFSAERLKGVDSTLKIQPAKLEDSAVYLCASSLDMTVTYEQYFGPGTRLTVT.

The genes are TRBV5-1 and TRBJ1-6, with 8 bases that match TRBD1. V dropped 4 bases and J dropped 5; count of bases not matched to a gene: 14. The germline CDR1 and CDR2 sequences are SGHRS and YFSETQ. The CDR3 has 18 residues. The CDR3 bases are TGCGCCAGCAGCATGAAGTTCTTAGGGACAGGCGATAATTCACCCCTCCACTTT. It codes for CASSMKFLGTGDNSPLHF.

The V call is TRBV9, the J call TRBJ1-1, with D perhaps matching TRBD1 (5 bases). The CDR3 is 14 residues long. Germline-derived CDR1 and CDR2 are SGDLS and YYNGEE. Trimming took 7 bases from V and 2 from J, leaving 15 bases between them. The CDR3 sequence is CASSPGADNTEAFF. The CDR3 DNA reads as TGTGCCAGCTCTCCCGGGGCAGACAACACTGAAGCTTTCTTT. Full variable domain (rest looked up from reference TRBV9 and TRBJ1-1): DSGVTQTPKHLITATGQRVTLRCSPRSGDLSVYWYQQSLDQGLQFLIQYYNGEERAKGNILERFSAQQFPDLHSELNLSSLELGDSALYFCASSPGADNTEAFFGQGTRLTVV.

V gene TRBV28 combines with J gene TRBJ1-1; D might be TRBD1 (5 bases). Germline lookup yields CDR1 MDHEN and CDR2 SYDVKM. V was clipped by 6 bases and J by 10 bases, with 15 bases between them. The CDR3 runs to 12 residues. The chain's CDR3 is CASRKTSGAAFF. CDR3 nucleotides: TGTGCCAGCAGAAAGACGAGCGGGGCAGCTTTCTTT.

The chain uses TRBV24-1 and TRBJ2-1; 7 nucleotides align to TRBD2. The V and J ends lost 3 bases and 6 bases, in that order; junction bases with no gene match: 4. Germline-derived CDR1 and CDR2 are KGHDR and SFDVKD. This CDR3 contains 14 residues. CDR3 nucleotides: TGTGCCACCAGTGATAAAGCGGGACTCAATGAGCAGTTCTTC. It codes for CATSDKAGLNEQFF.

V gene TRBV7-2 combines with J gene TRBJ1-5; tentative D call: TRBD1 (6 bases). The CDR3 has 13 residues. Germline V lookup: CDR1 SGHTA, CDR2 FQGNSA. The V and J ends lost 5 bases and 7 bases respectively, with 12 bases between them. The chain's CDR3 is CASSREGGQPQHF. The CDR3 region has the DNA TGTGCCAGCAGCCGTGAGGGGGGCCAGCCCCAGCATTTT.

The chain has TRBV28 and TRBJ2-7, with D uncertain. The CDR3 has 18 amino acids. The germline V gene has CDR1 MDHEN and CDR2 SYDVKM. Trimming cost V 7 bases and J 7 bases, with 32 bases left between them. CDR3 coding DNA: TGTGCCAGCATCCACCCCACGTGGCCACCCCAAAGCCCTGGGGAGCAGTACTTC. Translating it yields CASIHPTWPPQSPGEQYF.